A single sample gave rise to the 12 T cell receptor beta chains below, sequenced in a study of T-cell memory formation after mild COVID-19. Using its own MiXCR run on the 5' RACE reads, TCRdb lists one record per CDR3 protein. The sample lists some 320,000 distinct CDR3 sequences; 15% to 20% were seen once. The material sequenced was PBMCs or a T cell subset sorted from them (not recorded which). All receptors derive from a man younger than 35 who had mild COVID-19 (a few samples of this study predate the infection). Cell type and time point are not known.

The V and J genes are TRBV5-1 and TRBJ1-5; no definite D call. V was cut by 0 bases and J by 0 bases, with 7 bases left in between. The CDR3 contains 15 residues. The germline gives CDR1 SGHRS, CDR2 YFSETQ. Here the CDR3 reads CASSLAGYSNQPQHF. CDR3 DNA sequence: TGCGCCAGCAGCTTGGCTGGGTATAGCAATCAGCCCCAGCATTTT.

A few counts support this clonotype. CDR3 sequence: CASSFSDNQPQHF. The CDR3 DNA reads TGTGCCAGCAGTTTCTCCGATAATCAGCCCCAGCATTTT. The chain uses TRBV12-3 or TRBV12-4 and TRBJ1-5; D not certain. The germline V and J ends were trimmed by 3 bases and 4 bases, with 7 bases remaining between them. This CDR3 comprises 13 residues.

The J gene is TRBJ2-1, the V gene TRBV9; 9 positions agree with TRBD1. The V gene's germline CDR1 is SGDLS and CDR2 YYNGEE. This CDR3 is 16 amino acids long. J gave up 7 bases and V 3 bases, and 11 bases lay outside the gene matches. CDR3 sequence (DNA): TGTGCCAGCAGCGAGGGGGACAGGGCCCCCTTAAATGAGCAGTTCTTC. Translated: CASSEGDRAPLNEQFF.

The rearrangement joins TRBV25-1 to TRBJ2-2; TRBD2 matches 9 bases. The CDR3 is 15 amino acids. The germline V gene encodes CDR1 MGHDK and CDR2 SYGVNS. J lost 6 bases, V lost 4 bases, and 6 bases had no gene match. The CDR3 coding sequence is TGTGCCAGCAGTGCTGAGCGGGGGGTCGCCGGGGAGCTGTTTTTT. This sequence encodes CASSAERGVAGELFF.

This clonotype has more than one count but fewer than ten. The genes are TRBV3-1 and TRBJ2-4; D unclear. V was cut by 0 bases and J by 1 base, with 7 bases left in between. Germline V gives CDR1 LGHDT, CDR2 YNNKEL (reference sequence). The CDR3 loop spans 15 amino acids. The CDR3 loop reads CASSQDHLAKNIQYF. Here the CDR3 DNA reads TGTGCCAGCAGCCAAGATCATTTGGCCAAAAACATTCAGTACTTC.

This clonotype was observed a few times. CDR3 in amino acids: CASSLYRVSYNEQFF. The CDR3 DNA reads TGCGCCAGCAGCCTATACAGGGTGTCATACAATGAGCAGTTCTTC. The V and J genes are TRBV4-1 and TRBJ2-1; a weak D match, TRBD1 (6 bases). In germline, CDR1 is MGHRA, CDR2 YSYEKL. V was cut by 4 bases and J by 4 bases, with 14 bases left in between. This CDR3 has 15 residues.

The J gene is TRBJ2-1, the V gene TRBV9; D gene uncertain. Germline V CDR1 and CDR2: SGDLS, YYNGEE. Trimming took off 4 bases at V and 8 bases at J, with 19 bases between the two ends. This CDR3 contains 15 residues. CDR3 coding DNA: TGTGCCAGCAGCCCAAGTAATGCGGACCGGGATGAGCAGTTCTTC. This codes for CASSPSNADRDEQFF.

This clonotype was detected a few times. For the CDR3, the DNA is TGTGCCAGCAGTGGCGTGACTAGCGGGGGGGCGAGGGAGCAGTACGTC. Its translation: CASSGVTSGGAREQYV. The genes are TRBV6-6 and TRBJ2-7; TRBD2 matches 14 bases. The CDR3 is 16 residues long. V lost 5 bases and J lost 7; bases outside the gene matches: 10. The germline gives CDR1 MNHNY, CDR2 SVGAGI (reference sequence).

This clonotype showed up many times. The chain couples TRBV4-3 to TRBJ1-2; D is uncertain. Trimming cost V 0 bases and J 4 bases, with 12 bases left between them. The V gene's germline CDR1 is LGHNA and CDR2 YSLEER. This CDR3 is 15 amino acids long. CDR3 region: CASSQDTLAAYGYTF. The DNA of the CDR3 is TGCGCCAGCAGCCAAGACACCTTGGCAGCCTATGGCTACACCTTC.

This chain links TRBV5-6 with TRBJ2-7; 9 nucleotides align to TRBD1. This CDR3 is 16 amino acids long. Germline CDR1 and CDR2: SGHDT and YYEEEE. After removal of 2 bases from V and 3 bases from J, the junction contained 9 bases not matched to a gene. The DNA of the CDR3 is TGTGCCAGCAGCTTTCAACGGACAGGGGATATCTACGAGCAGTACGTC. Encoded protein: CASSFQRTGDIYEQYV.

The gene calls are TRBV5-1 and TRBJ2-7; tentatively, D is TRBD2 (6 bases). This CDR3 comprises 14 residues. Trimming left V 4 bases short and J 0 bases short, with 11 bases between. Germline V lookup: CDR1 SGHRS, CDR2 YFSETQ. The CDR3 here is CASSGGMTSYEQYF. In nucleotides, the CDR3 is TGCGCCAGCAGCGGGGGGATGACCTCCTACGAGCAGTACTTC.

This clonotype was counted a few times. The V and J genes are TRBV7-8 and TRBJ2-3; D is unclear. CDR1 and CDR2 from the germline V gene are SGHVS and FQNEAQ. Trimming took 8 bases from V and 2 from J, leaving 11 bases between them. The CDR3 runs to 13 residues. The CDR3 coding sequence is TGTGCCAGCGCTTGGGGATACACAGATACGCAGTATTTT. It is translated as CASAWGYTDTQYF.